The 18 T cell receptor beta chains given below trace back to one sample, sequenced in a study of CD8 T cells in Susac syndrome. With random hexamers, reverse transcription was performed on about 0.5 to 1 ug of RNA. TCRdb used MiXCR to reprocess the immunoSEQ multiplex PCR reads, holding one entry per CDR3 protein. The sample carries fewer than 250,000 distinct CDR3 sequences, approximately 94% recorded once. Material: CD4+ T cells from PBMCs. The receptors shown here come from a human donor in good health.

V is TRBV14 and J is TRBJ2-3; D remains unclear. The germline V and J ends were trimmed by 0 bases and 6 bases, with 7 bases remaining between them. This CDR3 contains 13 residues. Germline CDR1 SGHDN, CDR2 FVKESK. The CDR3 DNA is TGTGCCAGCAGCCAAGATAGGGTCGATACGCAGTATTTT. This encodes CASSQDRVDTQYF.

The gene calls are TRBV28 and TRBJ2-5; D possibly uses TRBD1 or TRBD2 (5 bases each). CDR1 and CDR2 (germline): MDHEN, SYDVKM. This CDR3 comprises 13 residues. Deletions cut 8 bases from V and 4 bases from J, with 14 bases between. The CDR3 loop is CASRAYGAETQYF. The CDR3 DNA is TGTGCCAGCCGGGCTTACGGGGCAGAGACCCAGTACTTC.

The rearrangement links TRBV5-6 to TRBJ2-3; 8 bases map to TRBD2. CDR3 length equals 16 residues. The V segment lost 6 bases and the J segment 2 bases; nucleotides outside the gene matches: 11. CDR1 is SGHDT, CDR2 YYEEEE, per germline. CDR3 sequence reads: CASTRSVSGVTDTQYF. CDR3 DNA: TGTGCCAGCACCCGCTCGGTTAGCGGGGTCACAGATACGCAGTATTTT.

About this clonotype: The junction departs from the called germline gene at one end, perhaps through a read error. The gene calls are TRBV28 and TRBJ2-3, with 7 bases fitting TRBD2. Germline V gene lookup returns CDR1 MDHEN and CDR2 SYDVKM. The CDR3 totals 16 residues. CDR3 sequence reads: CAGSHTSVLQSDTQYF. The CDR3, as DNA: TGTGCCGGCAGTCATACTAGCGTCTTGCAGTCAGATACGCAGTATTTT.

V and J are TRBV5-1 and TRBJ2-3; 7 nucleotides line up with TRBD2. Germline trimming cut 3 bases from V and 4 bases from J; bases unmatched to any gene: 8. The CDR3 length is 15 residues. The germline V gene has CDR1 SGHRS and CDR2 YFSETQ. CDR3 sequence (DNA): TGCGCCAGCAGCTCGTCCGGGACTATCTCAGATACGCAGTATTTT. Translation gives CASSSSGTISDTQYF.

This clonotype was seen only a few times. The junction does not match germline at one end; this may be a read error. The V and J genes are TRBV2 and TRBJ1-6, with unresolved D. CDR3 length: 14 residues. Looked up from germline, CDR1 is SNHLY and CDR2 is FYNNEI. The CDR3 protein is CATQPRSYNSPLHF. CDR3 sequence (DNA): TGTGCCACGCAACCGAGGTCCTATAATTCCCCCCTCCACTTT.

The genes are TRBV6-6 and TRBJ2-1; no reliable D call. Trimming removed 0 bases from V and 9 bases from J, with 9 bases in between. Germline CDR1 and CDR2: MNHNY and SVGAGI (reference sequence). The CDR3 has 13 residues. The CDR3 loop reads CASSYSSGSEQFF. In DNA, the CDR3 is TGTGCCAGCAGTTACTCGAGTGGCAGTGAGCAGTTCTTC.

The chain combines TRBV9 with TRBJ2-3; the D gene is possibly TRBD1 (6 bases). Germline V gene lookup returns CDR1 SGDLS and CDR2 YYNGEE. V was cut by 4 bases and J by 2 bases, with 14 bases left in between. This CDR3 region has 15 residues. The CDR3 DNA follows: TGTGCCAGCAGCCCCGGGACAAGCCACACAGATACGCAGTATTTT. Translation: CASSPGTSHTDTQYF.

This clonotype was recorded once. The chain couples TRBV7-9 to TRBJ2-1, with D unclear. The CDR3 spans 14 residues. Germline lookup yields CDR1 SEHNR and CDR2 FQNEAQ (reference sequence). With 3 bases removed from V and 5 bases from J, the gap between germline ends came to 11 bases. The CDR3 protein is CASSFGLRDNEQFF. The CDR3 DNA reads as TGTGCCAGCAGCTTCGGGCTACGCGACAATGAGCAGTTCTTC.

The gene calls are TRBV4-1 and TRBJ1-1; D possibly corresponds to TRBD1 (5 bases). V lost 5 bases and J 12 bases, leaving 19 bases between the germline ends. The CDR3 extends over 13 amino acids. Germline V gene sequence: CDR1 MGHRA, CDR2 YSYEKL. The CDR3 is CASSDGLPGGTFF. The CDR3 DNA is TGCGCCAGCAGCGACGGACTCCCCGGGGGAACTTTCTTT.

The chain combines TRBV12-3 or TRBV12-4 with TRBJ1-5; D gene unclear. Trimming shortened V by 4 bases and J by 5 bases, and 6 bases separated the two germline ends. The CDR3 has 12 amino acids. The chain's CDR3 is CASSSPYQPQHF. The CDR3 nucleotides are TGTGCCAGCAGTTCCCCGTATCAGCCCCAGCATTTT.

This clonotype appeared a single time. V usage is TRBV3-1 and J usage is TRBJ1-5; D is uncertain. Germline loops: CDR1 LGHDT, CDR2 YNNKEL (reference sequence). The CDR3 is made up of 16 amino acids. V lost 2 bases, J lost 1 base, and 12 bases lay in between. The CDR3 coding sequence is TGTGCCAGCAGCCAATTTCCGATGGGGAGCAATCAGCCCCAGCATTTT. Translated, it gives CASSQFPMGSNQPQHF. Using reference TRBV3-1 and TRBJ1-5 for the parts outside the CDR3, the full variable domain is DTAVSQTPKYLVTQMGNDKSIKCEQNLGHDTMYWYKQDSKKFLKIMFSYNNKELIINETVPNRFSPKSPDKAHLNLHINSLELGDSAVYFCASSQFPMGSNQPQHFGDGTRLSIL.

This sequence joins TRBV28 and TRBJ2-6, with 9 positions matching TRBD1. With 5 bases clipped from V and 1 base from J, the junction kept 6 bases outside the gene matches. Looked up from germline, CDR1 is MDHEN and CDR2 is SYDVKM. The CDR3 is made up of 17 amino acids. CDR3 nucleotides: TGTGCCAGCAGTGTCGCCGGGACAGGGTCTGGGGCCAACGTCCTGACTTTC. This codes for CASSVAGTGSGANVLTF.

The V and J genes are TRBV5-1 and TRBJ2-7, with D possibly TRBD2 on 6 matching bases. Germline CDR1 SGHRS, CDR2 YFSETQ. Trimming removed 4 bases at V and 4 bases at J, with 15 bases between. This CDR3 comprises 14 residues. This chain's CDR3 is CASSLTGGDYEQYF. CDR3 sequence (DNA): TGCGCCAGCAGCCTGACCGGAGGGGATTACGAGCAGTACTTC. Full variable domain (missing parts from reference TRBV5-1 and TRBJ2-7): KAGVTQTPRYLIKTRGQQVTLSCSPISGHRSVSWYQQTPGQGLQFLFEYFSETQRNKGNFPGRFSGRQFSNSRSEMNVSTLELGDSALYLCASSLTGGDYEQYFGPGTRLTVT.

This clonotype was seen a single time. V is TRBV12-3 or TRBV12-4 and J is TRBJ2-5; the match to TRBD1 covers 9 bases. V was pared by 5 bases and J by 4 bases, with 8 bases of the junction left unmatched. This CDR3 spans 15 amino acids. The chain's CDR3 is CASSPPGQGRETQYF. The CDR3 region has the DNA TGTGCCAGCAGTCCTCCTGGACAGGGGAGAGAGACCCAGTACTTC.

V gene TRBV29-1 combines with J gene TRBJ2-3; 11 positions match TRBD2. Trimming removed 8 bases from V and 5 bases from J; junction bases left unmatched: 12. The CDR3 has 15 residues. Germline CDR1 is SQVTM and CDR2 is ANQGSEA. CDR3: CSTPEVAGGIDTQYF. CDR3 in DNA: TGCAGCACCCCGGAGGTAGCGGGGGGGATAGATACGCAGTATTTT.

This rearrangement joins TRBV7-2 to TRBJ2-2; D is ambiguous. The CDR3 loop spans 16 amino acids. Trimming took 1 base from V and 6 from J, leaving 15 bases between them. Germline V gene lookup returns CDR1 SGHTA and CDR2 FQGNSA. The CDR3 loop is CASSLGWGNRPGELFF. CDR3 nucleotide sequence: TGTGCCAGCAGCTTAGGATGGGGAAACCGTCCCGGGGAGCTGTTTTTT.

V and J are TRBV20-1 and TRBJ2-3; D ambiguous. Germline V CDR1 and CDR2: DFQATT, SNEGSKA (reference sequence). V lost 0 bases and J lost 0, with 13 bases in between. This CDR3 region has 16 residues. The CDR3 DNA reads TGCAGTGCTAGAGATCACTGGTCCCCTAGCACAGATACGCAGTATTTT. It is translated as CSARDHWSPSTDTQYF.